These T cell receptor beta chains were read from a single sample in a study of CD8 T cells in ankylosing spondylitis. TCRdb re-analysed the 5' RACE reads in MiXCR, keeping a single row per CDR3 protein. In the table there are roughly 490,000 distinct CDR3 sequences, roughly 5.3% of which are singletons. Sequenced material: blood, either unsorted or a sorted T cell fraction (not recorded which). These receptor sequences come from a male donor with ankylosing spondylitis. Both conserved end residues are part of each CDR3. Each record gives: clone size, J gene, V gene, D gene, CDR3 length, CDR3 DNA, CDR3 protein. D genes are given only for firm matches. Some rows mark clone size as missing; the rest say once, few, many or name a class of expanded clone.

many,TRBJ2-1,TRBV6-5,.,14,TGTGCCAGCAGTTACCTCGACAGGCCCACTGAGCAGTTCTTC,CASSYLDRPTEQFF
many,TRBJ2-5,TRBV12-3/TRBV12-4,.,13,TGTGCCAGCCAGGACAGAGCCCAAGAGACCCAGTACTTC,CASQDRAQETQYF
few,TRBJ2-5,TRBV5-1,.,13,TGCGCCAGCAGCTTTGACTTCCAAGAGACCCAGTACTTC,CASSFDFQETQYF
.,TRBJ2-3,TRBV9,.,14,TGTGCCAGCAGCGTAAGGCCGGGGGCAGATACGCAGTATTTT,CASSVRPGADTQYF
many,TRBJ1-6,TRBV20-1,.,14,TGCAGTGCCCCCCCGGGTAGGGGGAATTCACCCCTCCACTTT,CSAPPGRGNSPLHF
many,TRBJ2-7,TRBV20-1,.,14,TGCAGTGCTCCGTATCCGGTACCTAACCACGAGCAGTACTTC,CSAPYPVPNHEQYF
many,TRBJ2-7,TRBV6-5,TRBD1,15,TGTGCCAGCAGTTACGCCGGGACAGGCGCCTACGAGCAGTACTTC,CASSYAGTGAYEQYF
many,TRBJ1-1,TRBV6-2/TRBV6-3,.,15,TGTGCCAGCAGTCAGAGACCTTTTATTGACACTGAAGCTTTCTTT,CASSQRPFIDTEAFF
many,TRBJ1-2,TRBV7-8,.,16,TGTGCCAGCAGCGCCCCGGGGCGAACTCAATCCTATGGCTACACCTTC,CASSAPGRTQSYGYTF
many,TRBJ1-1,TRBV12-3/TRBV12-4,.,14,TGTGCCAGCACCCCTGAGGGGTCGAGCACTGAAGCTTTCTTT,CASTPEGSSTEAFF
many,TRBJ2-1,TRBV12-3/TRBV12-4,TRBD1,11,TGTGCCAGCACCCGCGACAGGGTCCAGTTCTTC,CASTRDRVQFF
many,TRBJ1-2,TRBV4-1,.,15,TGCGCCAGCAGCCAAGTGGCGCAGGGAAACTGGGGCTACACCTTC,CASSQVAQGNWGYTF
many,TRBJ1-1,TRBV28,.,12,TGTGCCAGCAGACAGGGACGAACTGAAGCTTTCTTT,CASRQGRTEAFF
few,TRBJ1-2,TRBV5-1,TRBD1,18,TGCGCCAGCAGCTGGGGCCGGGACAGAAACCCCCCTAACTATGGCTACACCTTC,CASSWGRDRNPPNYGYTF
.,TRBJ1-3,TRBV12-3/TRBV12-4,.,14,TGTGCCAGCAGTTGGGCAGGGTCGGGAAACACCATATATTTT,CASSWAGSGNTIYF
many,TRBJ2-7,TRBV20-1,.,14,TGCAGTGCTTACACCGGGACCGAGACCTACGAGCAGTACTTC,CSAYTGTETYEQYF
many,TRBJ1-4,TRBV7-2,.,15,TGTGCCAGCAGCTTAAGTCTGTCAGATGGTGAAAAACTGTTTTTT,CASSLSLSDGEKLFF
many,TRBJ2-7,TRBV20-1,.,12,TGCAGTGCTAGGGTTGGCTCCTACGAGCAGTACTTC,CSARVGSYEQYF
many,TRBJ2-2,TRBV4-1,.,13,TGCGCCAGCTCCGGGGGGCACACCGGGGAGCTGTTTTTT,CASSGGHTGELFF
many,TRBJ2-2,TRBV12-3/TRBV12-4,.,17,TGTGCCAGCAGTCAGACGACCGGGACGCACAACACCGGGGAGCTGTTTTTT,CASSQTTGTHNTGELFF
many,TRBJ2-2,TRBV12-3/TRBV12-4,.,14,TGTGCCAGCAGTACTGGGACCTCCACCGGGGAGCTGTTTTTT,CASSTGTSTGELFF
many,TRBJ1-1,TRBV4-2,.,17,TGTGCCAGCAGCCAACCCCTTGTTCTCGGGGAAGGCACTGAAGCTTTCTTT,CASSQPLVLGEGTEAFF
few,TRBJ2-4,TRBV7-8,.,14,TGTGCCAGCAGCTTAGCGCGTGGGGGAAACATTCAGTACTTC,CASSLARGGNIQYF
many,TRBJ1-1,TRBV9,.,13,TGTGCCAGCAGCGAACGGGGGAAGACTGAAGCTTTCTTT,CASSERGKTEAFF
many,TRBJ2-7,TRBV10-3,.,14,TGTGCCGCCAGTTGGACTGTCAGCTCCTACGAGCAGTACTTC,CAASWTVSSYEQYF
many,TRBJ2-1,TRBV6-1,.,12,TGTGCCAGCAGTGAACTGGGACAAAGGAAGTTCTTC,CASSELGQRKFF
many,TRBJ1-2,TRBV5-1,.,16,TGCGCCAGCAGCTTGGGACCCGGGACGGAAAACTATGGCTACACCTTC,CASSLGPGTENYGYTF
many,TRBJ2-1,TRBV6-4,TRBD2,15,TGTGCCAGCAGTGACTTAAGCGGGAGGCCCCGAGAGCAGTTCTTC,CASSDLSGRPREQFF
many,TRBJ1-2,TRBV4-3,TRBD1,15,TGCGCCAGCAGCCAAGATGGACAGGGGTGGTATGGCTACACCTTC,CASSQDGQGWYGYTF
many,TRBJ1-5,TRBV15,.,13,TGTGCCACCAGCAGAGGAAAAAACCAGCCCCAGCATTTT,CATSRGKNQPQHF
few,TRBJ2-7,TRBV7-2,TRBD2,14,TGTGCCAGCAGCCCCTCTAGCGGACCCTACCCCCAGTACTTC,CASSPSSGPYPQYF
many,TRBJ2-5,TRBV20-1,TRBD2,13,TGCAGTGCTAGTAGCGGACTAGCGGAGACCCAGTACTTC,CSASSGLAETQYF
many,TRBJ2-1,TRBV12-3/TRBV12-4,TRBD2,13,TGTGCCAGTACTAGCGGGAGGTATAATGAGCAGTTCTTC,CASTSGRYNEQFF
many,TRBJ2-7,TRBV20-1,.,14,TGCAGTGCTCCAAGGTGGGGGGGGCGCGACGAGCAGTACTTC,CSAPRWGGRDEQYF
many,TRBJ1-1,TRBV7-2,.,13,TGTGCCAGCAGCTTAGAGCGATCCACTGAAGCTTTCTTT,CASSLERSTEAFF
many,TRBJ2-5,TRBV28,.,15,TGTGCCAGCAGTTTATGGGTGAGGGGTTCAGAGACCCAGTACTTC,CASSLWVRGSETQYF
many,TRBJ2-5,TRBV20-1,TRBD2,17,TGCAGTGCTAGCTTATCTCCTAGCGGGAGGGGGCAAGAGACCCAGTACTTC,CSASLSPSGRGQETQYF
many,TRBJ1-2,TRBV20-1,TRBD1,14,TGCAGTGCTAGTGGGACAGGGGGCTTTGGTGGCTACACCTTC,CSASGTGGFGGYTF
many,TRBJ2-1,TRBV5-5,.,13,TGTGCCAGCAGCTCATCCGGTGGGTATGAGCAGTTCTTC,CASSSSGGYEQFF
many,TRBJ1-5,TRBV20-1,.,12,TGCAGTGCCTCGGACCCGAGTAAGCCCCAGCATTTT,CSASDPSKPQHF
many,TRBJ1-1,TRBV9,.,14,TGTGCCAGCAGCGCAGGACGGGCGAACACTGAAGCTTTCTTT,CASSAGRANTEAFF
many,TRBJ2-3,TRBV10-3,.,12,TGTGCTTCCAGCTCCTGGGGCGATACGCAGTATTTT,CASSSWGDTQYF
many,TRBJ1-1,TRBV5-1,.,15,TGCGCCAGCAGCTCCAACACGAAGGGGGACACTGAAGCTTTCTTT,CASSSNTKGDTEAFF
many,TRBJ2-2,TRBV7-9,.,13,TGTGCCAGCAGCACGAAAAACACCGGGGAGCTGTTTTTT,CASSTKNTGELFF
many,TRBJ2-1,TRBV7-2,.,14,TGTGCCAGCAGCCCCAGAGGGTCCTACAATGAGCAGTTCTTC,CASSPRGSYNEQFF
many,TRBJ2-7,TRBV5-1,.,15,TGCGCCAGCAGCTTCTTTTCAGGGGTACCCTACGAGCAGTACTTC,CASSFFSGVPYEQYF
.,TRBJ2-2,TRBV20-1,.,16,TGCAGTGCTAGAGACCGGACCACAGGGAACACCGGGGAGCTGTTTTTT,CSARDRTTGNTGELFF
few,TRBJ1-4,TRBV6-1,.,13,TGTGCCAGCAGGTGGACGGCAAATGAAAAACTGTTTTTT,CASRWTANEKLFF
many,TRBJ1-4,TRBV5-8,.,14,TGTGCCAGCAGCTTTATTTCCTATAATGAAAAACTGTTTTTT,CASSFISYNEKLFF
many,TRBJ1-4,TRBV7-9,.,17,TGTGCCAGCAGCCCCTATACGCTAACGGCAACTAATGAAAAACTGTTTTTT,CASSPYTLTATNEKLFF
.,TRBJ1-2,TRBV11-2,.,14,TGTGCCAGCAGCTTAGCCCTGTTCCAGACTGGCTACACCTTC,CASSLALFQTGYTF